The 8 T cell receptor beta chains below all came from one sample that was sequenced in a study of cytomegalovirus exposure and HLA in healthy donors. PCR involved 60 Vbeta and 13 Jbeta primers. Libraries were prepared by immunoSEQ multiplex PCR; TCRdb keeps only in-frame clonotypes and omits some of them. The data contain tens of thousands of clones, 40% to 50% of them singletons. The source material was PBMCs. Receptor source: a woman between 45 and 60 years old in good health and CMV-seronegative.

The V call is TRBV10-3, the J call TRBJ2-5; 10 nucleotides align to TRBD1. In germline, CDR1 is ENHRY, CDR2 SYGVKD. CDR3 size: 17 residues. J was trimmed by 5 bases and V by 3 bases; bases with no gene match: 12. CDR3 DNA sequence: TGTGCCATCAGTGATTCACATCCGGGACAGGGGCGCGAGACCCAGTACTTC. This gives the protein CAISDSHPGQGRETQYF.

This chain links TRBV5-1 with TRBJ1-3; the match to TRBD1 covers 7 bases. With 0 bases clipped from V and 6 bases from J, the junction kept 15 bases outside the gene matches. The CDR3 extends over 18 amino acids. Germline V gene lookup returns CDR1 SGHRS and CDR2 YFSETQ. CDR3 region: CASSLVPSDRGLANTIYF. The CDR3, as DNA: TGCGCCAGCAGCTTGGTTCCCTCGGATAGGGGGCTGGCAAACACCATATATTTT.

This clone was counted a few times. This sequence joins TRBV7-9 and TRBJ2-5; D perhaps matches TRBD2 (5 bases). CDR3 length equals 12 residues. Germline V gene sequence: CDR1 SEHNR, CDR2 FQNEAQ (reference sequence). Trimming left V 8 bases short and J 4 bases short, with 11 bases between. The CDR3 loop reads CASGSMGETQYF. CDR3 nucleotides: TGTGCCAGCGGGAGTATGGGAGAGACCCAGTACTTC.

This chain links TRBV18 with TRBJ2-4, with 8 bases aligning to TRBD2. The germline V gene has CDR1 KGHSH and CDR2 LQKENI. J lost 3 bases, V lost 6 bases, and 13 bases had no gene match. The CDR3 is made up of 17 amino acids. Here the CDR3 DNA reads TGTGCCAGCTCCCCCTCCGGCGGGGGGTTGGGCAAAAACATTCAGTACTTC. Amino acids: CASSPSGGGLGKNIQYF.

This clone has a handful of counts. This chain uses TRBV11-2 with TRBJ1-2; 7 bases match TRBD1. The junction had 8 bases not matched to a gene; V was cut back by 3 bases and J by 7 bases. Germline lookup yields CDR1 SGHAT and CDR2 FQNNGV. This CDR3 is 14 amino acids long. The CDR3 sequence is CASSFGGTDPGYTF. The CDR3 nucleotides are TGTGCCAGCAGCTTTGGGGGGACAGATCCTGGCTACACCTTC.

This clone has only a few counts. The rearrangement uses TRBV12-5 and TRBJ2-2; 10 positions match TRBD1. CDR1 and CDR2 from the germline V gene are LGHNT and FRNRAP. Trimming at V came to 2 bases and at J to 5 bases, leaving 17 bases not matched to a gene. The CDR3 loop spans 20 amino acids. The CDR3 region is CASGLTPTGGMLAGTGELFF. CDR3 nucleotide sequence: TGTGCTAGTGGTTTGACCCCGACAGGGGGCATGTTAGCGGGGACCGGGGAGCTGTTTTTT.

The V call is TRBV28, the J call TRBJ2-1; tentative D call: TRBD1 (6 bases). Germline V gives CDR1 MDHEN, CDR2 SYDVKM. The CDR3 loop spans 13 amino acids. V gave up 7 bases and J gave up 7 bases, with 14 bases separating them. This CDR3 reads CASKGTLYNEQFF. Written as DNA, the CDR3 is TGTGCCAGCAAGGGGACACTCTATAATGAGCAGTTCTTC.

This clone is labeled as medium-sized. The chain links TRBV7-9 to TRBJ2-2; D gene uncertain. CDR1 is SEHNR and CDR2 is FQNEAQ in the germline V gene (reference sequence). The CDR3 is made up of 14 amino acids. Trimming stripped 3 bases from V and 5 bases from J, with 10 bases between. This chain's CDR3 is CASSFRQVTGELFF. For the CDR3, the DNA is TGTGCCAGCAGCTTCCGGCAGGTTACCGGGGAGCTGTTTTTT.